These 11 T cell receptor beta chains originate from one sample sequenced in a study of cytomegalovirus exposure and HLA in healthy donors. Primers for the PCR totalled 60 Vbeta and 13 Jbeta. Here immunoSEQ multiplex PCR was the method, and the copy in TCRdb shows in-frame clones only, minus some. The data show over 150,000 clones, roughly 76% seen once. Sequenced material: PBMCs. These receptors came from a human donor in good health.

The CDR3 region is CASTIALAGQETQYF. The CDR3 nucleotides read TGTGCCAGTACCATAGCCCTAGCGGGCCAAGAGACCCAGTACTTC. This chain links TRBV19 with TRBJ2-5; 8 bases fit TRBD2. The CDR3 covers 15 residues. CDR1 LNHDA and CDR2 SQIVND come from the germline V gene (reference sequence). V gave up 7 bases and J gave up 1 base; unmatched junction bases: 8. The whole variable domain, remainder taken from reference TRBV19 and TRBJ2-5, is DGGITQSPKYLFRKEGQNVTLSCEQNLNHDAMYWYRQDPGQGLRLIYYSQIVNDFQKGDIAEGYSVSREKKESFPLTVTSAQKNPTAFYLCASTIALAGQETQYFGPGTRLLVL.

The CDR3 DNA reads as TGTGCCAGCAGACAAGAATACGAGCAGTACTTC. Amino acids: CASRQEYEQYF. The chain employs TRBV11-2 and TRBJ2-7; D not certain. Germline V gives CDR1 SGHAT, CDR2 FQNNGV. Trimming left V 6 bases short and J 4 bases short, with 7 bases between. This CDR3 region has 11 residues.

The V and J genes are TRBV5-4 and TRBJ2-7; 7 bases match TRBD2. The CDR3 consists of 14 residues. Germline V gene data show CDR1 as SGHNT and CDR2 as YYREEE (reference sequence). Unmatched junction bases numbered 9, after V lost 2 bases and J lost 7 bases. CDR3 in amino acids: CASSFSLAAGEQYF. The CDR3 DNA is TGTGCCAGCAGCTTTTCCCTAGCGGCGGGGGAGCAGTACTTC.

V is TRBV11-2 and J is TRBJ1-4, with TRBD1 matching over 8 bases. V gave up 5 bases and J gave up 5 bases; unmatched junction bases: 7. Germline V gene sequence: CDR1 SGHAT, CDR2 FQNNGV. CDR3 size: 15 residues. CDR3 residues: CASSAYTGGNEKLFF. The CDR3, as DNA: TGTGCCAGCAGCGCGTATACAGGGGGGAATGAAAAACTGTTTTTT. The full variable domain, with the rest looked up from reference TRBV11-2 and TRBJ1-4, is EAGVAQSPRYKIIEKRQSVAFWCNPISGHATLYWYQQILGQGPKLLIQFQNNGVVDDSQLPKDRFSAERLKGVDSTLKIQPAKLEDSAVYLCASSAYTGGNEKLFFGSGTQLSVL.

CDR3 sequence: CASSSDRMTGELFF. As DNA, the CDR3 is TGTGCCAGCAGCTCCGACAGAATGACCGGGGAGCTGTTTTTT. The V gene is TRBV27, the J gene TRBJ2-2, with D possibly TRBD1 on 5 matching bases. In germline, CDR1 is MNHEY, CDR2 SMNVEV (reference sequence). Trimming stripped 6 bases from V and 5 bases from J, with 13 bases between. This CDR3 contains 14 residues.

The chain uses TRBV4-3 and TRBJ2-5, with TRBD2 identical over 14 bases. The CDR3 length is 15 residues. With V trimmed by 5 bases and J by 4 bases, 3 bases remained unmatched. Germline CDR1 reads LGHNA; CDR2 reads YSLEER. The CDR3 spells CASSAGTSGGETQYF. DNA of the CDR3: TGCGCCAGCAGCGCCGGGACTAGCGGGGGAGAGACCCAGTACTTC.

The chain joins TRBV5-1 to TRBJ2-2, with D perhaps TRBD2 (7 bases). Germline V gene lookup returns CDR1 SGHRS and CDR2 YFSETQ. The CDR3 covers 15 residues. Trimming took 0 bases from V and 7 from J, leaving 13 bases between them. DNA for the CDR3: TGCGCCAGCAGCTTGGAGGGGGGGCCCGGCGGGGAGCTGTTTTTT. This gives the protein CASSLEGGPGGELFF.

This chain joins TRBV4-3 and TRBJ1-1, with D possibly matching TRBD1 (6 bases). The CDR3 totals 15 residues. The germline V gene has CDR1 LGHNA and CDR2 YSLEER. V was shortened by 1 base and J by 4 bases, with 13 bases between the two germline ends. The CDR3: CASSQGYRASTEAFF. The CDR3, as DNA: TGCGCCAGCAGCCAAGGTTACAGGGCGAGCACTGAAGCTTTCTTT.

In its sample, this clone was seen a few times. The sample has other DNA sequences that encode this CDR3 too. The chain is built from TRBV9 and TRBJ1-2; no clear D gene. V lost 3 bases, J lost 7 bases, and 4 bases lay in between. Germline CDR1 is SGDLS and CDR2 is YYNGEE. There are 10 residues in the CDR3. In DNA, the CDR3 is TGTGCCAGCAGCGGGCCTGGCTACACCTTC. Its protein is CASSGPGYTF.

The V and J genes are TRBV6-1 and TRBJ1-4; D is perhaps TRBD1 (6 bases). The ends were cut back, 2 bases at V and 5 bases at J, with 21 bases in the middle. This CDR3 has 18 amino acids. Germline V gene sequence: CDR1 MNHNS, CDR2 SASEGT. The CDR3 DNA is TGTGCCAGCAGTGAAACTCGGGCGGCGGGCAGGGGAAATGAAAAACTGTTTTTT. As protein: CASSETRAAGRGNEKLFF.

The chain links TRBV2 to TRBJ2-5, with 10 bases that match TRBD2. This CDR3 region has 15 residues. Looked up from germline, CDR1 is SNHLY and CDR2 is FYNNEI. The J segment lost 4 bases and the V segment lost 2 bases, leaving 4 bases of the junction unmatched. CDR3 sequence reads: CASSERSGGAETQYF. Here the CDR3 DNA reads TGTGCCAGCAGTGAACGGAGCGGGGGGGCAGAGACCCAGTACTTC.